These 21 T cell receptor beta chains were sequenced from one sample in a study of Ad26.COV2.S vaccination and SARS-CoV-2 variants. The table came from immunoSEQ multiplex PCR; TCRdb's copy has only in-frame clones and leaves some out. Of around 270,000 clones listed, approximately 88% were seen once; the top ten hold under 3%. The treatment: roughly 19 received Ad26.COV2.S at low or high dose, single or two shots; 5 received placebo; per-sample allocation not given. Sampling was done on day 63 after the first vaccine or placebo injection. The material sequenced was peripheral blood, taken in a trial of Ad26.COV2.S vaccine versus placebo. The receptors derive from a person between 18 and 59 years old who received the Ad26.COV2.S COVID-19 vaccine or a placebo.

The V gene is TRBV14, the J gene TRBJ1-3; D gene uncertain. V was trimmed by 4 bases and J by 2 bases, leaving 12 bases between them. The CDR3 is 15 residues long. Germline CDR1 is SGHDN and CDR2 is FVKESK. The CDR3 region has the DNA TGTGCCAGCAGCCCAATCAGGACGGCTGGAAACACCATATATTTT. It translates to CASSPIRTAGNTIYF.

This rearrangement joins TRBV18 to TRBJ2-5, with 9 bases that match TRBD1. V trimming: 6 bases; J trimming: 2 bases; junction bases outside the gene matches: 16. The V gene's germline CDR1 is KGHSH and CDR2 LQKENI. The CDR3 is 18 amino acids. CDR3 region: CASSLGQGGPPGQETQYF. CDR3 sequence (DNA): TGTGCCAGCTCCCTGGGACAGGGTGGACCCCCGGGGCAAGAGACCCAGTACTTC.

The V call is TRBV7-3, the J call TRBJ1-4; D might be TRBD1 (6 bases). V was shortened by 0 bases and J by 8 bases, with 13 bases between the two germline ends. Germline assignment: CDR1 SGHTA and CDR2 FQGTGA. The CDR3 consists of 15 residues. The CDR3 bases are TGTGCCAGCAGCTTAACGGGGGCGAAGGGGGAAAAACTGTTTTTT. Protein sequence: CASSLTGAKGEKLFF.

This clone has a single count. V gene TRBV5-5 combines with J gene TRBJ2-2; D tentatively reads TRBD1 or TRBD2 (5 bases each). The CDR3 loop spans 16 amino acids. V lost 2 bases, J lost 1 base, and 12 bases lay in between. Germline CDR1 and CDR2: SGHKS and YYEKEE (reference sequence). DNA of the CDR3: TGTGCCAGCAGCTTTGGGGGATACGAGAACACCGGGGAGCTGTTTTTT. Protein: CASSFGGYENTGELFF.

The chain employs TRBV19 and TRBJ1-6, with a possible D match to TRBD1 (6 bases). CDR3 size: 14 residues. V gave up 3 bases and J gave up 6 bases, with 9 bases separating them. Per germline, CDR1 LNHDA and CDR2 SQIVND (reference sequence). The CDR3 bases are TGTGCCAGTAGTATCAGGACAGTTAATTCACCCCTCCACTTT. This codes for CASSIRTVNSPLHF.

The chain carries TRBV28 and TRBJ2-7; a weak D match, TRBD2 (6 bases). Germline-derived CDR1 and CDR2 are MDHEN and SYDVKM. CDR3 length: 13 residues. Trimming left V 7 bases short and J 0 bases short, with 10 bases between. The CDR3 region has the DNA TGTGCCAGCATGGATAGCGGCTCCTACGAGCAGTACTTC. It specifies CASMDSGSYEQYF. The whole variable domain, filled in from reference TRBV28 and TRBJ2-7, reads DVKVTQSSRYLVKRTGEKVFLECVQDMDHENMFWYRQDPGLGLRLIYFSYDVKMKEKGDIPEGYSVSREKKERFSLILESASTNQTSMYLCASMDSGSYEQYFGPGTRLTVT.

The chain uses TRBV11-3 and TRBJ2-5; TRBD2 matches at 7 bases. The junction had 10 bases not matched to a gene; V was cut back by 1 base and J by 2 bases. Germline V gene lookup returns CDR1 SGHNT and CDR2 YENEEA. The CDR3 runs to 17 residues. The CDR3 DNA reads TGTGCCAGCAGCTTAGGTGGTGTGGGAGGGCGTCAAGAGACCCAGTACTTC. Translation: CASSLGGVGGRQETQYF.

The CDR3 reads CASSSLAGGKDEQYV. As DNA, the CDR3 is TGTGCCAGCAGCTCCTTAGCGGGAGGTAAAGACGAGCAGTACGTC. The chain has TRBV7-8 and TRBJ2-7; 10 nucleotides agree with TRBD2. With 4 bases clipped from V and 5 bases from J, the junction kept 8 bases outside the gene matches. Germline V gene sequence: CDR1 SGHVS, CDR2 FQNEAQ. This CDR3 region has 15 residues.

Of note for this clone: The sample contains more than one DNA sequence encoding this CDR3. The rearrangement joins TRBV18 to TRBJ1-2; 7 nucleotides match TRBD1. From germline, CDR1 is KGHSH and CDR2 LQKENI. The V and J ends lost 2 bases and 0 bases, in that order; junction bases with no gene match: 3. The CDR3 is made up of 15 amino acids. CDR3 sequence reads: CASSPGTDPNYGYTF. Here the CDR3 DNA reads TGTGCCAGCTCACCAGGGACAGATCCTAACTATGGCTACACCTTC. Drawing the rest from reference TRBV18 and TRBJ1-2, the complete variable domain is NAGVMQNPRHLVRRRGQEARLRCSPMKGHSHVYWYRQLPEEGLKFMVYLQKENIIDESGMPKERFSAEFPKEGPSILRIQQVVRGDSAAYFCASSPGTDPNYGYTFGSGTRLTVV.

The sample holds one count of this clone. V gene TRBV11-2 combines with J gene TRBJ2-5; perhaps TRBD1 as D (5 bases). The ends were cut back, 1 base at V and 2 bases at J, with 8 bases in the middle. The CDR3 is 14 amino acids. Germline values: CDR1 SGHAT, CDR2 FQNNGV. The CDR3 DNA reads as TGTGCCAGCAGCTTAGGCCGACAGCAAGAGACCCAGTACTTC. Amino acids: CASSLGRQQETQYF. The entire variable domain, with the rest obtained from reference TRBV11-2 and TRBJ2-5, is as follows: EAGVAQSPRYKIIEKRQSVAFWCNPISGHATLYWYQQILGQGPKLLIQFQNNGVVDDSQLPKDRFSAERLKGVDSTLKIQPAKLEDSAVYLCASSLGRQQETQYFGPGTRLLVL.

The J gene is TRBJ2-7, the V gene TRBV6-5; D is unclear. V lost 7 bases, J lost 3 bases, and 16 bases lay in between. Germline CDR1 and CDR2: MNHEY and SVGAGI. The CDR3 consists of 14 residues. This CDR3 reads CASKLTLTVYEQYV. The CDR3 nucleotides are TGTGCCAGCAAGCTGACTCTCACCGTCTACGAGCAGTACGTC.

In this sample, this clone turned up once. The chain is built from TRBV7-8 and TRBJ2-7, with 9 bases fitting TRBD2. The CDR3 extends over 15 amino acids. The V gene's germline CDR1 is SGHVS and CDR2 FQNEAQ. The trim removed 7 bases at V and 5 bases at J, leaving 12 bases unmatched. This chain's CDR3 is CASTLGGGRAHEQYV. The CDR3 DNA is TGTGCCAGCACCCTAGGCGGCGGGAGGGCCCACGAGCAGTACGTC.

J is TRBJ1-1 and V is TRBV19, with D uncertain. Deletions cut 0 bases from V and 1 base from J, with 3 bases between. The CDR3 is made up of 13 amino acids. Germline CDR1 is LNHDA and CDR2 is SQIVND (reference sequence). The CDR3 here is CASSIDQNTEAFF. In DNA, the CDR3 is TGTGCCAGTAGTATAGACCAGAACACTGAAGCTTTCTTT.

The chain uses TRBV19 and TRBJ2-5; 7 positions match TRBD1. V lost 10 bases, J lost 4 bases, and 9 bases stayed unmatched. This CDR3 contains 13 residues. Looked up from germline, CDR1 is LNHDA and CDR2 is SQIVND (reference sequence). The CDR3 bases are TGTGCCATCTCCCGGACAGGAGGAGAGACCCAGTACTTC. Translating it yields CAISRTGGETQYF.

This clone was observed a few times. The same CDR3 arises from other DNA sequences in this sample as well. The V gene is TRBV5-4, the J gene TRBJ1-5; D unresolved. Between the trimmed V and J ends, which lost 0 bases and 4 bases, there was a span of 5 bases. Germline V gene lookup returns CDR1 SGHNT and CDR2 YYREEE (reference sequence). The CDR3 extends over 13 amino acids. The CDR3 loop is CASSLAGNQPQHF. The CDR3 DNA sequence: TGTGCCAGCAGCTTGGCTGGGAATCAGCCCCAGCATTTT.

This chain connects TRBV29-1 to TRBJ2-3; D might be TRBD2 (6 bases). Germline V CDR1 and CDR2: SQVTM, ANQGSEA. Trimming cost V 6 bases and J 5 bases, with 18 bases left between them. This CDR3 is 14 amino acids long. The CDR3 protein is CSVSGSRVLDTQYF. Written as DNA, the CDR3 is TGCAGCGTCTCCGGGAGCCGGGTTTTAGATACGCAGTATTTT.

V usage is TRBV7-9 and J usage is TRBJ2-1; 13 bases line up with TRBD2. The CDR3 loop spans 16 amino acids. J gave up 8 bases and V 5 bases, and 9 bases lay outside the gene matches. Per germline, CDR1 SEHNR and CDR2 FQNEAQ (reference sequence). CDR3 nucleotide sequence: TGTGCCAGCAGCCGCGGGACTAGCGGGATGGGCGATGAGCAGTTCTTC. Amino acids: CASSRGTSGMGDEQFF.

This clone has only one observation. The chain links TRBV10-2 to TRBJ1-3; D is unresolved. Germline-derived CDR1 and CDR2 are WSHSY and SAAADI. The CDR3 is 15 amino acids. V was shortened by 7 bases and J by 2 bases, with 15 bases between the two germline ends. CDR3 coding DNA: TGCGCCAGCACGGATTGGGTGACGACTGGAAACACCATATATTTT. Translation gives CASTDWVTTGNTIYF.

V and J are TRBV4-1 and TRBJ2-1, with D possibly matching TRBD2 (6 bases). CDR1 and CDR2 (germline): MGHRA, YSYEKL. CDR3 length equals 15 residues. V was trimmed by 2 bases and J by 9 bases, leaving 17 bases between them. Here the CDR3 reads CASSQPGLGAFEQFF. In nucleotides, the CDR3 is TGCGCCAGCAGCCAACCGGGACTGGGCGCATTTGAGCAGTTCTTC.

V and J are TRBV4-3 and TRBJ2-3; 7 nucleotides line up with TRBD1. Unmatched junction bases numbered 7, after V lost 5 bases and J lost 8 bases. Per the germline V gene, CDR1 is LGHNA and CDR2 is YSLEER. This CDR3 has 13 amino acids. CDR3 DNA sequence: TGCGCCAGCAGCTCCACTAGGGGGCGTACGCAGTATTTT. As protein: CASSSTRGRTQYF.

The chain joins TRBV7-2 to TRBJ2-3; D unresolved. This CDR3 region has 11 residues. Between the trimmed V and J ends, which lost 2 bases and 8 bases, there was a span of 5 bases. Germline V gene sequence: CDR1 SGHTA, CDR2 FQGNSA. For the CDR3, the DNA is TGTGCCAGCAGCTTAAAGGGTACGCAGTATTTT. This codes for CASSLKGTQYF.